These 3 T cell receptor beta chains were all obtained from the same sample, sequenced in a study of Graves' ophthalmopathy and Graves' hyperthyroidism. Amplified material comprised TCR beta CDR3 regions derived from RNA transcripts. First-round RT-PCR relied on HTBI primers, and a second-round multiplex PCR came next. Each CDR3 protein gets one entry after TCRdb re-called the multiplex PCR reads with MiXCR. The sample has about 660,000 distinct CDR3 sequences, roughly two fifths seen once. Sequenced input: peripheral blood. Receptors were obtained from an adult man with Graves' ophthalmopathy.

This clonotype showed up many times. The DNA of the CDR3 is TGCGCCAGCAGCGAGTACGCACTTAGCAATCAGCCCCAGCATTTT. This gives the protein CASSEYALSNQPQHF. V usage is TRBV4-1 and J usage is TRBJ1-5; D not certain. Looked up from germline, CDR1 is MGHRA and CDR2 is YSYEKL. The CDR3 is 15 residues long. The germline V and J ends were trimmed by 5 bases and 0 bases, with 11 bases remaining between them.

V and J are TRBV5-1 and TRBJ2-5; 12 nucleotides match TRBD2. This CDR3 spans 15 amino acids. The trim removed 3 bases at V and 3 bases at J, leaving 3 bases unmatched. CDR1 SGHRS and CDR2 YFSETQ come from the germline V gene. CDR3 region: CASSWTSGVEETQYF. As DNA, the CDR3 is TGCGCCAGCAGCTGGACTAGCGGGGTTGAAGAGACCCAGTACTTC.

CDR3 nucleotides: TGCAGTGCTAGGCGGAGGGGAACTAATGAAAAACTGTTTTTT. Translation gives CSARRRGTNEKLFF. V and J are TRBV20-1 and TRBJ1-4; TRBD1 is a possible D gene (5 bases). The CDR3 loop spans 14 amino acids. Trimming cost V 3 bases and J 1 base, with 9 bases left between them. Germline CDR1 and CDR2: DFQATT and SNEGSKA (reference sequence).